Reported below is one TCR beta chain. The CDR3 consists of 12 residues. V shed 4 bases and J shed 6 bases, with 10 bases lying between them. Per germline, CDR1 SQVTM and CDR2 ANQGSEA. The source of the sample is a study of CD8 T cells in Susac syndrome. Through negative isolation, CD4+ and CD8+ T cells were obtained, while TEMRA cells were enriched using FACS. With random hexamers, roughly 0.45 to 1 ug RNA was reverse transcribed. TCRdb reprocessed the immunoSEQ multiplex PCR reads via MiXCR and lists one record per CDR3 protein. The sample has about 210,000 distinct CDR3 sequences; 95% are singletons.

The genes are TRBV29-1 and TRBJ1-5, with D maybe TRBD1 (6 bases). The sequence came from a human donor with multiple sclerosis. The sequencing sample was made of CD4+ T cells from PBMCs. Here the CDR3 reads CSVGFRGQPQHF. DNA of the CDR3: TGCAGCGTTGGATTCAGGGGTCAGCCCCAGCATTTT.